The 13 T cell receptor beta chains below all came from one sample that was sequenced in a study of early T cells in non-severe SARS-CoV-2 infection. TCRdb reprocessed the 5' RACE reads with MiXCR, giving one entry per CDR3 protein. Among tens of thousands of distinct CDR3 sequences listed, about 9.7% were seen once. Sequenced material: whole blood. These receptors all stem from an adult who was a healthcare worker with PCR-confirmed SARS-CoV-2 infection or an uninfected control (not recorded which).

This clonotype occurred many times. The V and J genes are TRBV3-1 and TRBJ2-5; no clear D. The length of the CDR3 is 15 residues. Germline V gene sequence: CDR1 LGHDT, CDR2 YNNKEL (reference sequence). V gave up 0 bases and J gave up 1 base, with 9 bases separating them. The CDR3 protein is CASSQEHRSQETQYF. CDR3 coding DNA: TGTGCCAGCAGCCAAGAGCACCGCAGCCAAGAGACCCAGTACTTC.

This clonotype has only a few counts. CDR3 residues: CASGAAYNEQFF. CDR3 nucleotides: TGTGCCAGCGGGGCAGCGTACAATGAGCAGTTCTTC. The chain recombines TRBV6-5 with TRBJ2-1, with D possibly TRBD1 on 5 matching bases. V gave up 8 bases and J gave up 4 bases, with 9 bases separating them. The CDR3 is made up of 12 amino acids. Germline V gives CDR1 MNHEY, CDR2 SVGAGI.

This clonotype was picked up many times. The V gene is TRBV28, the J gene TRBJ2-5, with TRBD1 identical over 8 bases. Germline V gene sequence: CDR1 MDHEN, CDR2 SYDVKM. The junction had 6 bases not matched to a gene; V was cut back by 8 bases and J by 4 bases. CDR3 length: 13 amino acids. The CDR3 nucleotides are TGTGCCAGCGGGGGACAGGTGAGAGAGACCCAGTACTTC. Its translation: CASGGQVRETQYF.

The J gene is TRBJ1-3, the V gene TRBV18; perhaps TRBD1 as D (5 bases). V lost 0 bases and J lost 1, with 10 bases in between. The germline gives CDR1 KGHSH, CDR2 LQKENI. The CDR3 spans 16 residues. CDR3 residues: CASSPPFEGSGNTIYF. Written as DNA, the CDR3 is TGTGCCAGCTCACCACCATTTGAGGGGTCTGGAAACACCATATATTTT.

A few counts support this clonotype. The V call is TRBV20-1, the J call TRBJ2-3; the D is unclear. The CDR3 is made up of 13 amino acids. Germline V gene sequence: CDR1 DFQATT, CDR2 SNEGSKA (reference sequence). With 1 base removed from V and 4 bases from J, the gap between germline ends came to 9 bases. CDR3 loop: CSARGPIADTQYF. The CDR3 nucleotides are TGCAGTGCTAGAGGACCCATCGCAGATACGCAGTATTTT.

In its sample, this clonotype was seen many times. The rearrangement links TRBV11-2 to TRBJ1-2, with 8 nucleotides matching TRBD1. Germline V gives CDR1 SGHAT, CDR2 FQNNGV. Trimming at V came to 5 bases and at J to 0 bases, leaving 5 bases not matched to a gene. This CDR3 has 15 residues. CDR3 nucleotide sequence: TGTGCCAGCAGCCGTCCGGGACAGGCTAACTATGGCTACACCTTC. This sequence encodes CASSRPGQANYGYTF.

The chain couples TRBV6-1 to TRBJ1-5, with D tentatively TRBD1 (5 bases). The V gene lost 6 bases and the J gene lost 1 base, with 7 bases spanning the gap. This CDR3 contains 13 residues. Germline CDR1 and CDR2: MNHNS and SASEGT. CDR3 in DNA: TGTGCCAGCAGCTGGGGGAGCAATCAGCCCCAGCATTTT. It codes for CASSWGSNQPQHF.

This clonotype is termed medium-sized. V usage is TRBV6-2 or TRBV6-3 and J usage is TRBJ2-6, with D perhaps being TRBD1 or TRBD2 (5 bases each). Germline V CDR1 and CDR2: MNHEY, SVGEGT. The CDR3 sequence is 18 residues long. The V end was cut by 0 bases, the J end by 5 bases, with 17 bases between. CDR3 nucleotide sequence: TGTGCCAGCAGTTACTCGTATAGGGACCCTTCTAGGGCCAACGTCCTGACTTTC. Translating gives CASSYSYRDPSRANVLTF.

This clonotype was counted at least ten times. The chain couples TRBV5-1 to TRBJ1-6; 7 positions match TRBD1. Germline V CDR1 and CDR2: SGHRS, YFSETQ. The CDR3 consists of 15 residues. The V segment lost 0 bases and the J segment 7 bases; nucleotides outside the gene matches: 4. The CDR3 DNA reads as TGCGCCAGCAGCTTGGGACAGGGTGGAAATTCACCCCTCCACTTT. It translates to CASSLGQGGNSPLHF.

This chain links TRBV28 with TRBJ1-1, with D tentatively TRBD1 (5 bases). CDR1 and CDR2 (germline): MDHEN, SYDVKM. V was shortened by 5 bases and J by 1 base, with 14 bases between the two germline ends. The CDR3 length is 15 residues. DNA for the CDR3: TGTGCCAGCAGTCCTCGACAGAGGGGGAACACTGAAGCTTTCTTT. Protein product: CASSPRQRGNTEAFF. The entire variable domain, with the rest obtained from reference TRBV28 and TRBJ1-1, is as follows: DVKVTQSSRYLVKRTGEKVFLECVQDMDHENMFWYRQDPGLGLRLIYFSYDVKMKEKGDIPEGYSVSREKKERFSLILESASTNQTSMYLCASSPRQRGNTEAFFGQGTRLTVV.

Only a few counts were recorded for this clonotype. The CDR3 nucleotides read TGTGCCAGCTCACCGGCCACCGGACGCTTGGGTCGCGAGCAGTACTTC. It translates to CASSPATGRLGREQYF. The chain employs TRBV18 and TRBJ2-7; D not resolved. Per the germline V gene, CDR1 is KGHSH and CDR2 is LQKENI. This CDR3 is 16 amino acids long. The ends were cut back, 3 bases at V and 6 bases at J, with 21 bases in the middle.

The sample holds many counts of this clonotype. V gene TRBV7-6 combines with J gene TRBJ2-6; D is possibly TRBD1 (7 bases). Per germline, CDR1 SGHVS and CDR2 FNYEAQ. The length of the CDR3 is 17 residues. The germline V and J ends were trimmed by 5 bases and 0 bases, with 14 bases remaining between them. The CDR3 loop reads CASSPAGQNSGANVLTF. DNA of the CDR3: TGTGCCAGCAGCCCCGCGGGACAGAACTCTGGGGCCAACGTCCTGACTTTC.

This clonotype was observed many times. The chain links TRBV11-3 to TRBJ2-2; TRBD2 might be the D (5 bases). The CDR3 runs 14 residues. CDR1 and CDR2 from the germline V gene are SGHNT and YENEEA. With 5 bases removed from V and 7 bases from J, the gap between germline ends came to 14 bases. The CDR3 bases are TGTGCCAGCAGCCTAACCCCTAGCTTCGGGGAGCTGTTTTTT. It translates to CASSLTPSFGELFF.